This entry lists 28 T cell receptor beta chains sequenced from one sample in a study of cytomegalovirus exposure and HLA in healthy donors. Measured with immunoSEQ multiplex PCR; TCRdb has only the in-frame clones, and not every one. The sample consists of about 56,000 clones, approximately 90% of them appearing once. The sample consisted of PBMCs. The receptors were gathered from a man aged 18 to 30 in good health and CMV-seronegative.

The J gene is TRBJ2-7, the V gene TRBV4-1; 8 nucleotides agree with TRBD2. The J segment lost 6 bases and the V segment lost 4 bases, leaving 5 bases of the junction unmatched. The CDR3 loop spans 13 amino acids. Germline assignment: CDR1 MGHRA and CDR2 YSYEKL. Written as DNA, the CDR3 is TGCGCCAGCAGCCCTAGCGGGTTAGCCGAGCAGTACTTC. It yields the protein CASSPSGLAEQYF.

V is TRBV7-9 and J is TRBJ2-1; 15 nucleotides match TRBD2. V was clipped by 5 bases and J by 3 bases; unmatched bases: 11. The germline CDR1 and CDR2 sequences are SEHNR and FQNEAQ (reference sequence). The CDR3 sequence is 19 residues long. This CDR3 reads CASSPSIRTSGRGYNEQFF. The CDR3 DNA is TGTGCCAGCAGCCCTTCTATTCGGACTAGCGGGAGGGGCTACAATGAGCAGTTCTTC.

V is TRBV18 and J is TRBJ1-4, with 7 positions matching TRBD1. CDR3 length equals 15 residues. V was pared by 3 bases and J by 7 bases, with 8 bases of the junction left unmatched. Germline CDR1 reads KGHSH; CDR2 reads LQKENI. CDR3 loop: CASSPYNRDSEKLFF. CDR3 nucleotide sequence: TGTGCCAGCTCACCGTATAACAGGGACAGTGAAAAACTGTTTTTT.

The V call is TRBV28, the J call TRBJ2-7, with D hard to call. Germline CDR1 is MDHEN and CDR2 is SYDVKM. The CDR3 consists of 14 residues. With 6 bases removed from V and 0 bases from J, the gap between germline ends came to 12 bases. DNA for the CDR3: TGTGCCAGCAGCTCCGACTCGACCTCCTACGAGCAGTACTTC. The encoded protein is CASSSDSTSYEQYF.

This chain links TRBV9 with TRBJ1-4; a possible D gene is TRBD1 (5 bases). Trimming shortened V by 3 bases and J by 3 bases, and 9 bases separated the two germline ends. The germline V gene encodes CDR1 SGDLS and CDR2 YYNGEE. The CDR3 is 14 amino acids. The DNA of the CDR3 is TGTGCCAGCAGCGCCAGGGCGGCTAATGAAAAACTGTTTTTT. Residues: CASSARAANEKLFF.

In its sample, this clone was seen a few times. The V call is TRBV4-3, the J call TRBJ1-1, with D tentatively TRBD1 (5 bases). The germline V and J ends were trimmed by 2 bases and 4 bases, with 14 bases remaining between them. Germline values: CDR1 LGHNA, CDR2 YSLEER. This CDR3 is built from 15 residues. CDR3 nucleotides: TGCGCCAGCAGCCAAAAAACGGGAGGGACCACTGAAGCTTTCTTT. Protein: CASSQKTGGTTEAFF.

This sequence joins TRBV5-4 and TRBJ2-5; maybe TRBD2 (5 bases). This CDR3 is built from 14 residues. V was pared by 0 bases and J by 4 bases, with 10 bases between. Germline CDR1 and CDR2: SGHNT and YYREEE (reference sequence). CDR3 DNA sequence: TGTGCCAGCAGCTTGGGGACTCCCCGAGAGACCCAGTACTTC. This translates into CASSLGTPRETQYF.

The chain combines TRBV7-2 with TRBJ2-7; 9 bases line up with TRBD1. V shed 5 bases and J 4 bases; nucleotides not matched to a gene: 15. The CDR3 covers 17 residues. Germline V lookup: CDR1 SGHTA, CDR2 FQGNSA. CDR3 sequence reads: CASSQFYRDRELYEQYF. CDR3 in DNA: TGTGCCAGCAGCCAATTCTACCGGGACAGGGAACTATACGAGCAGTACTTC.

This chain joins TRBV27 and TRBJ2-7, with D maybe TRBD1 (6 bases). V was cut by 5 bases and J by 7 bases, with 15 bases left in between. CDR3 size: 13 residues. The germline V gene encodes CDR1 MNHEY and CDR2 SMNVEV (reference sequence). DNA for the CDR3: TGTGCCAGCAGTCGTCTGACAGGCGGTGAGCAGTACTTC. Residues: CASSRLTGGEQYF.

This clone has a single count. The chain joins TRBV7-9 to TRBJ2-3; TRBD2 agrees at 12 bases. Germline CDR1 and CDR2: SEHNR and FQNEAQ (reference sequence). The CDR3 length is 15 residues. The V and J ends lost 4 bases and 5 bases, in that order; junction bases with no gene match: 4. CDR3 protein: CASSSPGLAGDTQYF. The CDR3 coding sequence is TGTGCCAGCAGCTCCCCGGGACTAGCGGGAGATACGCAGTATTTT.

The V call is TRBV29-1, the J call TRBJ2-2; TRBD1 might be the D (6 bases). The CDR3 loop spans 16 amino acids. The germline V gene encodes CDR1 SQVTM and CDR2 ANQGSEA. Trimming removed 2 bases at V and 2 bases at J, with 15 bases between. The CDR3 nucleotides read TGCAGCGTTGAACTACGCCTACAGGGCAACACCGGGGAGCTGTTTTTT. Translated, it gives CSVELRLQGNTGELFF.

This rearrangement joins TRBV7-2 to TRBJ2-1, with TRBD2 identical over 7 bases. From germline, CDR1 is SGHTA and CDR2 FQGNSA. V lost 2 bases to trimming and J lost 4 bases; unmatched junction nucleotides: 8. The CDR3 is made up of 16 amino acids. The CDR3, as DNA: TGTGCCAGCAGCTTATCGGCTAGCGGACCTTACAATGAGCAGTTCTTC. This codes for CASSLSASGPYNEQFF. The entire variable domain, with the rest obtained from reference TRBV7-2 and TRBJ2-1, is as follows: GAGVSQSPSNKVTEKGKDVELRCDPISGHTALYWYRQSLGQGLEFLIYFQGNSAPDKSGLPSDRFSAERTGGSVSTLTIQRTQQEDSAVYLCASSLSASGPYNEQFFGPGTRLTVL.

V gene TRBV25-1 combines with J gene TRBJ1-2; the match to TRBD1 covers 8 bases. This CDR3 spans 15 amino acids. Germline CDR1 is MGHDK and CDR2 is SYGVNS. J gave up 4 bases and V 2 bases, and 6 bases lay outside the gene matches. The CDR3, as DNA: TGTGCCAGCAGTGAACGACAGGGGCGAGGCTATGGCTACACCTTC. It encodes CASSERQGRGYGYTF.

This sequence joins TRBV7-2 and TRBJ2-7; no definite D call. The V gene's germline CDR1 is SGHTA and CDR2 FQGNSA. The CDR3 has 13 residues. V was trimmed by 3 bases and J by 2 bases, leaving 8 bases between them. CDR3 in DNA: TGTGCCAGCAGCTTGGAACGGGCCTACGAGCAGTACTTC. It yields the protein CASSLERAYEQYF.

The rearrangement uses TRBV7-2 and TRBJ2-3, with D hard to call. With 3 bases removed from V and 0 bases from J, the gap between germline ends came to 10 bases. Per germline, CDR1 SGHTA and CDR2 FQGNSA. This CDR3 is built from 15 residues. CDR3: CASSFNSASTDTQYF. Here the CDR3 DNA reads TGTGCCAGCAGCTTTAATAGTGCGAGCACAGATACGCAGTATTTT.

The CDR3 DNA is TGCGCCAGCAGCCACGGGACAGGGGAAGGCACAGATACGCAGTATTTT. Residues: CASSHGTGEGTDTQYF. The chain has TRBV4-1 and TRBJ2-3; 10 bases align to TRBD1. V dropped 3 bases and J dropped 1; count of bases not matched to a gene: 4. Looked up from germline, CDR1 is MGHRA and CDR2 is YSYEKL. The CDR3 runs 16 residues.

V is TRBV5-4 and J is TRBJ2-6; tentative D call: TRBD1 (6 bases). Germline V gives CDR1 SGHNT, CDR2 YYREEE (reference sequence). Trimming pared 2 bases from V and 0 bases from J, leaving 12 bases between. The CDR3 totals 17 residues. The CDR3 nucleotides are TGTGCCAGCAGCTTTCGACAGGATAGCTCTGGGGCCAACGTCCTGACTTTC. It is translated as CASSFRQDSSGANVLTF.

The chain recombines TRBV20-1 with TRBJ2-7; TRBD1 might be the D (6 bases). The germline V gene encodes CDR1 DFQATT and CDR2 SNEGSKA (reference sequence). The length of the CDR3 is 11 residues. V lost 7 bases, J lost 5 bases, and 12 bases lay in between. CDR3 in amino acids: CSVPQGHEQYF. The CDR3, as DNA: TGCAGTGTTCCACAGGGTCACGAGCAGTACTTC.

This chain links TRBV11-2 with TRBJ2-5; the D is unclear. From germline, CDR1 is SGHAT and CDR2 FQNNGV. V was pared by 5 bases and J by 3 bases, with 4 bases between. This CDR3 region has 11 residues. CDR3 bases: TGTGCCAGCAGCCCCAAAGAGACCCAGTACTTC. This gives the protein CASSPKETQYF. Filled out from reference TRBV11-2 and TRBJ2-5, the complete variable domain reads EAGVAQSPRYKIIEKRQSVAFWCNPISGHATLYWYQQILGQGPKLLIQFQNNGVVDDSQLPKDRFSAERLKGVDSTLKIQPAKLEDSAVYLCASSPKETQYFGPGTRLLVL.

This clone has just one count. The chain is built from TRBV15 and TRBJ1-5, with 10 bases that match TRBD1. The germline V gene encodes CDR1 LNHNV and CDR2 YYDKDF (reference sequence). This CDR3 has 14 amino acids. V was pared by 1 base and J by 7 bases, with 1 base of the junction left unmatched. CDR3 loop: CATSRATGGQPQHF. The CDR3 bases are TGTGCCACCAGCAGAGCGACAGGGGGCCAGCCCCAGCATTTT.

The V and J genes are TRBV28 and TRBJ2-7, with a tentative D call TRBD1 (6 bases). V was trimmed by 5 bases and J by 3 bases, leaving 14 bases between them. This CDR3 has 14 amino acids. The germline CDR1 and CDR2 sequences are MDHEN and SYDVKM. CDR3 sequence reads: CASSPSDSSYEQYF. CDR3 bases: TGTGCCAGCAGTCCATCGGACAGCAGCTACGAGCAGTACTTC.

CDR3 protein: CASSQDYGPGILSGFNNEQFF. CDR3 in DNA: TGCGCCAGCAGCCAAGATTACGGGCCGGGAATATTATCGGGTTTCAACAATGAGCAGTTCTTC. The chain couples TRBV4-1 to TRBJ2-1; a weak D match, TRBD2 (5 bases). The CDR3 is 21 residues long. V was clipped by 0 bases and J by 5 bases, with 29 bases between them. Looked up from germline, CDR1 is MGHRA and CDR2 is YSYEKL.

Concerning this clone: A junction end diverges from the germline sequence, so it may reflect a read error. The CDR3 here is CASSSAGDNEQFF. For the CDR3, the DNA is TGTGCTAGCAGCTCCGCGGGAGACAATGAGCAGTTCTTC. The rearrangement links TRBV7-7 to TRBJ2-1, with TRBD2 identical over 7 bases. CDR3 length: 13 amino acids. Germline-derived CDR1 and CDR2 are SSHAT and FNYEAQ (reference sequence).

The chain carries TRBV4-2 and TRBJ2-7, with D possibly matching TRBD2 (5 bases). V was trimmed by 1 base and J by 4 bases, leaving 11 bases between them. The length of the CDR3 is 14 residues. Germline V lookup: CDR1 LGHNA, CDR2 YNFKEQ. The CDR3 coding sequence is TGTGCCAGCAGCCAAGGGACTGGGAGATACGAGCAGTACTTC. Protein product: CASSQGTGRYEQYF.

This chain links TRBV6-1 with TRBJ1-4, with D unclear. The CDR3 covers 15 residues. Trimming pared 0 bases from V and 6 bases from J, leaving 11 bases between. CDR1 and CDR2 (germline): MNHNS, SASEGT. CDR3 sequence reads: CASSEAPGEDEKLFF. The CDR3 region has the DNA TGTGCCAGCAGTGAAGCGCCGGGAGAGGATGAAAAACTGTTTTTT.

This chain connects TRBV7-2 to TRBJ2-7, with TRBD2 matching 9 bases. The V gene end was trimmed by 4 bases and the J gene end by 4 bases; junction bases not matched to a gene: 20. The CDR3 totals 19 residues. The germline V gene has CDR1 SGHTA and CDR2 FQGNSA. DNA for the CDR3: TGTGCCAGCAGCTATAGAGGGGGTAGGCTAGCGGGGCCCCTTTACGAGCAGTACTTC. Translation: CASSYRGGRLAGPLYEQYF.

V usage is TRBV9 and J usage is TRBJ1-2; a weak D match, TRBD1 (5 bases). Germline V gene data show CDR1 as SGDLS and CDR2 as YYNGEE. The CDR3 is made up of 14 amino acids. V was trimmed by 6 bases and J by 3 bases, leaving 15 bases between them. CDR3 in amino acids: CASKTDGGDYGYTF. DNA of the CDR3: TGTGCCAGCAAAACGGATGGAGGGGACTATGGCTACACCTTC.

CDR3 sequence: CASVLAGTGELFF. Here the CDR3 DNA reads TGTGCCAGCGTCCTAGCGGGAACCGGGGAGCTGTTTTTT. This chain connects TRBV28 to TRBJ2-2; 9 positions agree with TRBD2. V dropped 8 bases and J dropped 5; count of bases not matched to a gene: 3. The CDR3 has 13 residues. CDR1 MDHEN and CDR2 SYDVKM come from the germline V gene.